A single T cell receptor beta chain is shown here with its context. This sample is drawn from a study of blood T cell repertoires in COVID-19. For the study at large: Some COVID-19 samples were acute and others convalescent; all came from the United States, Italy and Spain.

Original handling: Reference gene primer amplification yielded estimated nucleated cell counts. Sequencing was performed with immunoSEQ multiplex PCR; in TCRdb, only in-frame clones are kept and a portion is missing. V, J and clone size derive from that table, while D and trimming were established from the DNA sequence. The repertoire includes more than 25,000 clones, roughly nine tenths of them detected once, and about 24% sits in the top ten. The CDR3 covers 17 residues. The germline V gene encodes CDR1 MRHNA and CDR2 SNTAGT. The V end lost 0 bases, the J end lost 1 base, and 12 bases lay between the germline ends.

This sequence was found in a human donor with active COVID-19. The donor label of this sample is uncertain. The V gene is TRBV6-4, the J gene TRBJ2-2; weak D call: TRBD1 (6 bases). Sequenced material: peripheral blood. In DNA form, the CDR3 reads TGTGCCAGCAGTGACTCGGGGGCCCTAGGGAACACCGGGGAGCTGTTTTTT. Translated: CASSDSGALGNTGELFF.